The clone carrying this T cell receptor (beta chain) has a handful of counts. The data originate from a study of blood T cell repertoires in COVID-19. Study information: Spain, Italy and the United States supplied samples that represented acute and convalescent COVID-19. PBMCs, B-cell-depleted T cells, or T cells were the source of the cDNA or gDNA that made up the material.

In the authors' workflow: Amplification of reference gene primers was used by the study to estimate nucleated cell counts. Profiled with immunoSEQ multiplex PCR; TCRdb holds only in-frame clones, not every one. That table is the source of V, J and clone size, and D and trimming were worked out from the DNA. The sample gives fewer than 250,000 clones, about 83% of which show up once; roughly 5.5% is in the top ten. CDR1 and CDR2 (germline): LNHDA, SQIVND (reference sequence). The CDR3 spans 14 residues. The J segment lost 4 bases and the V segment lost 3 bases, leaving 4 bases of the junction unmatched.

This clonotype originated in a human donor in a cohort sampled during active COVID-19. Material for sequencing was peripheral blood. The V gene is TRBV19, the J gene TRBJ1-1, with 8 bases aligning to TRBD1. This chain's CDR3 is CASSMNRGSTEAFF. The CDR3 coding sequence is TGTGCCAGTAGTATGAACAGGGGGAGCACTGAAGCTTTCTTT.